Here is one TCR beta chain with its context. Primed by a sample-barcoded 5' primer and a J-beta primer mix, a second PCR proceeded for roughly 7 to 12 cycles. MiXCR, run by TCRdb on the 5' RACE reads, gives a single entry per CDR3 protein. The repertoire holds around 1.5 million distinct CDR3 sequences, with almost 60% as singletons. These data belong to a study of blood T cells in healthy people across ages. With V trimmed by 0 bases and J by 3 bases, 6 bases remained unmatched. Per germline, CDR1 MGHRA and CDR2 YSYEKL. The CDR3 has 17 residues. The chain carries TRBV4-1 and TRBJ2-1; 9 bases line up with TRBD1. Sequenced material: blood. This receptor was obtained from a man in his late teens or twenties in good health. The CDR3 is CASSQERGQGFYNEQFF. CDR3 DNA: TGCGCCAGCAGCCAAGAACGGGGACAGGGTTTCTACAATGAGCAGTTCTTC.